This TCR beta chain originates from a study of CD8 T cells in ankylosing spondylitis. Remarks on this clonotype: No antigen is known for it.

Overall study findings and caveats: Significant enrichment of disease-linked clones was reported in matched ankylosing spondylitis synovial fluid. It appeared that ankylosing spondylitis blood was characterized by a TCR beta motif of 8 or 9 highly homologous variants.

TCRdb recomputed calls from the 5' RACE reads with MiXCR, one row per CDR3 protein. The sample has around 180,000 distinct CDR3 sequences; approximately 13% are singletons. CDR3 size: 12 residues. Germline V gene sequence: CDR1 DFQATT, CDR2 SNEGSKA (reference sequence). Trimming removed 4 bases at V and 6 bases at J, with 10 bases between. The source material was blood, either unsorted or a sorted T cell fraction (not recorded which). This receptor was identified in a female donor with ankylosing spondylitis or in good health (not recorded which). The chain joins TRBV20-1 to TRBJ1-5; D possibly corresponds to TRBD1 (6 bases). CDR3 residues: CSAKTGVQPQHF. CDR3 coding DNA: TGCAGTGCTAAGACAGGAGTTCAGCCCCAGCATTTT.